These 10 T cell receptor beta chains originate from one sample sequenced in a study of cytomegalovirus exposure and HLA in healthy donors. The PCR was carried out with 60 Vbeta primers and 13 Jbeta primers. Clones were sequenced by immunoSEQ multiplex PCR, and TCRdb holds only the in-frame ones, with some missing. Of roughly 76,000 clones listed, roughly 90% are singletons. Material for sequencing was PBMCs. The receptors come from a woman younger than 45 in good health and CMV-seronegative.

V and J are TRBV12-2 and TRBJ2-7; the DNA was not used to check the table's D call, TRBD2. TRBV12-2 is recorded as a pseudogene. This CDR3 spans 17 amino acids. In DNA form, the CDR3 reads TGTGCAAGTCGCTTAAGTTGGTGGACTAGCGGCCCCTACGAGCAGTACTTC. This gives the protein CASRLSWWTSGPYEQYF.

The genes are TRBV10-1 and TRBJ2-1; 12 nucleotides agree with TRBD2. Germline V gene data show CDR1 as WNHNN and CDR2 as SYGVQD (reference sequence). J gave up 7 bases and V 5 bases, and 6 bases lay outside the gene matches. CDR3 size: 15 residues. The CDR3 coding sequence is TGCGCCAGCAGTTCCGGGACTAGCGGGCCGAATGAGCAGTTCTTC. This codes for CASSSGTSGPNEQFF.

This chain connects TRBV6-1 to TRBJ2-5; D is possibly TRBD1 (6 bases). The CDR3 is 14 residues long. CDR1 and CDR2 (germline): MNHNS, SASEGT. V lost 0 bases, J lost 5 bases, and 10 bases lay in between. The CDR3 DNA reads as TGTGCCAGCAGTGAAGCAGGGGGTCGCGAGACCCAGTACTTC. It codes for CASSEAGGRETQYF.

This clone was seen just once. The genes are TRBV10-3 and TRBJ2-1, with TRBD2 matching 7 bases. Trimming cost V 8 bases and J 3 bases; bases outside gene matches: 7. The CDR3 contains 14 residues. CDR1 is ENHRY and CDR2 is SYGVKD in the germline V gene. CDR3 residues: CAIRGDYFYNEQFF. In DNA, the CDR3 is TGTGCCATCCGGGGGGACTATTTCTACAATGAGCAGTTCTTC.

The V gene is TRBV11-3, the J gene TRBJ1-1, with 8 nucleotides matching TRBD1. The J segment lost 6 bases and the V segment lost 5 bases, leaving 5 bases of the junction unmatched. Germline-derived CDR1 and CDR2 are SGHNT and YENEEA. The CDR3 spans 13 residues. The CDR3 protein is CASSLSGGPEAFF. CDR3 DNA: TGTGCCAGCAGCCTCTCAGGGGGCCCTGAAGCTTTCTTT.

The chain recombines TRBV19 with TRBJ1-2, with 7 bases lining up with TRBD1. Germline V gives CDR1 LNHDA, CDR2 SQIVND (reference sequence). V trimming: 7 bases; J trimming: 5 bases; junction bases outside the gene matches: 10. This CDR3 is 14 amino acids long. CDR3 coding DNA: TGTGCCAGTAACCATAAACCAGGGGGATATGGCTACACCTTC. Translating it yields CASNHKPGGYGYTF.

V is TRBV6-1 and J is TRBJ2-3, with 11 bases that match TRBD2. The germline gives CDR1 MNHNS, CDR2 SASEGT. J lost 2 bases, V lost 2 bases, and 6 bases had no gene match. The CDR3 spans 17 residues. The CDR3 DNA reads TGTGCCAGCAGTGAATCAATAGCGGGAGGGAACACAGATACGCAGTATTTT. Encoded protein: CASSESIAGGNTDTQYF.

The genes are TRBV4-2 and TRBJ2-3, with D perhaps matching TRBD2 (6 bases). Germline CDR1 LGHNA, CDR2 YNFKEQ. V lost 7 bases and J lost 1, with 18 bases in between. The CDR3 length is 16 residues. Here the CDR3 DNA reads TGTGCCAGCACCCGAAAGGACTACCCAGGCACAGATACGCAGTATTTT. Translation gives CASTRKDYPGTDTQYF.

This chain connects TRBV27 to TRBJ2-5; D might be TRBD1 (6 bases). The V and J ends lost 0 bases and 2 bases respectively, with 13 bases between them. This CDR3 is 16 amino acids long. Germline V CDR1 and CDR2: MNHEY, SMNVEV (reference sequence). For the CDR3, the DNA is TGTGCCAGCAGTTTATCGGTACAGGGCAGTCAAGAGACCCAGTACTTC. Translating gives CASSLSVQGSQETQYF.

The chain couples TRBV7-5 to TRBJ1-4; the table assigns TRBD1, which was not confirmed against the DNA. TRBV7-5 is deemed a pseudogene. This CDR3 has 13 amino acids. The CDR3 DNA reads TGTGCCAGCAGTCCCGGACAGGGTGAAAAACTGTTTTTT. This translates into CASSPGQGEKLFF.